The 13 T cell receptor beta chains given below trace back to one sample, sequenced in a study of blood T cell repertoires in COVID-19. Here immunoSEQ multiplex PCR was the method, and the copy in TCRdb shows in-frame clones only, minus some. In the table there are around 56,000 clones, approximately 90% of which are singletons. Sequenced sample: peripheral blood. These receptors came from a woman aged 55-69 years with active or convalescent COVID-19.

The CDR3 DNA reads as TGTGCCAGCATCTGGGACAGGGAAACTGAAGCTTTCTTT. As protein: CASIWDRETEAFF. The chain links TRBV2 to TRBJ1-1; TRBD1 matches 9 bases. The germline V gene has CDR1 SNHLY and CDR2 FYNNEI. J was trimmed by 5 bases and V by 7 bases; bases with no gene match: 5. CDR3 length: 13 amino acids.

In DNA form, the CDR3 reads TGTGCCAGCAGCTTCGGGCAGGGGAGAAACACCATATATTTT. As protein: CASSFGQGRNTIYF. This rearrangement joins TRBV5-4 to TRBJ1-3; tentatively, D is TRBD1 (6 bases). Germline assignment: CDR1 SGHNT and CDR2 YYREEE (reference sequence). Between the trimmed V and J ends, which lost 2 bases and 5 bases, there was a span of 11 bases. This CDR3 has 14 amino acids. The whole variable domain, filled in from reference TRBV5-4 and TRBJ1-3, reads ETGVTQSPTHLIKTRGQQVTLRCSSQSGHNTVSWYQQALGQGPQFIFQYYREEENGRGNFPPRFSGLQFPNYSSELNVNALELDDSALYLCASSFGQGRNTIYFGEGSWLTVV.

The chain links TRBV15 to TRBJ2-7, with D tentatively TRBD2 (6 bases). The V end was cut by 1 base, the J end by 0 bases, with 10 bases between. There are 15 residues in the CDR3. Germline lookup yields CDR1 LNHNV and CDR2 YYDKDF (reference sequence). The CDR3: CATSRVAANSYEQYF. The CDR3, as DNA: TGTGCCACCAGCAGAGTAGCGGCCAACTCCTACGAGCAGTACTTC.

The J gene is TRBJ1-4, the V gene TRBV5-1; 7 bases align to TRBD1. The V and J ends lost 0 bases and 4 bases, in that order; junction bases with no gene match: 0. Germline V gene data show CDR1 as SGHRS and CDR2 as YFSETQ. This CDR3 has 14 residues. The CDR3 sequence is CASSLGQGNEKLFF. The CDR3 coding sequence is TGCGCCAGCAGCTTGGGACAGGGTAATGAAAAACTGTTTTTT.

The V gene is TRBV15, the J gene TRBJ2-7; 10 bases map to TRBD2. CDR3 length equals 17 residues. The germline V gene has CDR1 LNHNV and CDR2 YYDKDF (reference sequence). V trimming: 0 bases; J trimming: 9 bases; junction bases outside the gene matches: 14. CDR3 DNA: TGTGCCACCAGCAGAGATAAGCGGGAGGGCCTAAGGGGCGGGCAGTACTTC. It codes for CATSRDKREGLRGGQYF.

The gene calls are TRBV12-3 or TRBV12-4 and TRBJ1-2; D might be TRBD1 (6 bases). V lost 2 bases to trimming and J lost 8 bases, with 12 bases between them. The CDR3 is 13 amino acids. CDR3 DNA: TGTGCCAGCAGTTTAAGGGGGGGCGGAGGCTACACCTTC. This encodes CASSLRGGGGYTF.

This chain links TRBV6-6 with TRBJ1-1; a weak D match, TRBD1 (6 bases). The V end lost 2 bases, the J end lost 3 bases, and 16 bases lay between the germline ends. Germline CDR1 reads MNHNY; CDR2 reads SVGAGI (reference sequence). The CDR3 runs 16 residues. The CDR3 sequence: CASSYPLGGLDTEAFF. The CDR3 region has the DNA TGTGCCAGCAGTTACCCGTTGGGGGGGCTGGACACTGAAGCTTTCTTT.

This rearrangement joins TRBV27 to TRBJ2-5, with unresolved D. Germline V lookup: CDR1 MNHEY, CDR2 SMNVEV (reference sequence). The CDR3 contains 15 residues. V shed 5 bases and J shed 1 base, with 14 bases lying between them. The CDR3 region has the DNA TGTGCCAGCAGTGCGTGGGCAGTTCGCCAAGAGACCCAGTACTTC. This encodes CASSAWAVRQETQYF.

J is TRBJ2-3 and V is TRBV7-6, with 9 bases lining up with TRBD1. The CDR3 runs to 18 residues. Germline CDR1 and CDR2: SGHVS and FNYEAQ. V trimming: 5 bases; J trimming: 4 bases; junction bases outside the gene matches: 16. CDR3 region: CASSRKFTGTGFPDTQYF. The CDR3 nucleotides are TGTGCCAGCAGCCGAAAATTTACCGGGACAGGGTTTCCAGATACGCAGTATTTT.

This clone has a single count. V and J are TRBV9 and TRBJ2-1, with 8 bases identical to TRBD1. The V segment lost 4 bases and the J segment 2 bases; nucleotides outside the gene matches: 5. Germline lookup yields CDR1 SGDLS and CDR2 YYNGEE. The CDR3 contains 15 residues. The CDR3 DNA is TGTGCCAGCAGCCCTCTACAGGGGGCCTACAATGAGCAGTTCTTC. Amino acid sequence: CASSPLQGAYNEQFF. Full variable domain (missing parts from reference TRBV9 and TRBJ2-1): DSGVTQTPKHLITATGQRVTLRCSPRSGDLSVYWYQQSLDQGLQFLIQYYNGEERAKGNILERFSAQQFPDLHSELNLSSLELGDSALYFCASSPLQGAYNEQFFGPGTRLTVL.

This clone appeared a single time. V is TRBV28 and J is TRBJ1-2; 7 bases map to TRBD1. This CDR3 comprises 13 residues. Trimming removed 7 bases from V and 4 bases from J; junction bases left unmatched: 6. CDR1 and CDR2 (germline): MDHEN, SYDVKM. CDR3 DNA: TGTGCCAGCACCGCGACAGGGTCCTATGGCTACACCTTC. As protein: CASTATGSYGYTF.

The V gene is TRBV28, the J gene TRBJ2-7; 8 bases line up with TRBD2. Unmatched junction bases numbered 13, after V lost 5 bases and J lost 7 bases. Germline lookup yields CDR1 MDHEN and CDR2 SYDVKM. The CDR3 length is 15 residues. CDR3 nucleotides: TGTGCCAGCAGTCCCCCCGGGACTAGGTCTTGGGAGCAGTACTTC. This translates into CASSPPGTRSWEQYF.

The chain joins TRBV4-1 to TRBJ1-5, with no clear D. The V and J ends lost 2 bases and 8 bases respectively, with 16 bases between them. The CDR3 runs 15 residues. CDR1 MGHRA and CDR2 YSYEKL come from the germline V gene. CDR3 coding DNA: TGCGCCAGCAGCCAATTAAAAGGACCCGGGGAGCCCCAGCATTTT. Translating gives CASSQLKGPGEPQHF.